A selection of T cell receptor beta chains follows, all from one sample in a study of OX40 agonist ivuxolimab in advanced cancers. This table comes from immunoSEQ multiplex PCR, and its TCRdb copy is limited to in-frame clones, with some not included. The sample has around 37,000 clones, about 82% seen once. Sequencing was performed on CD4+ or CD8+ T cells sorted from blood, taken in a trial of the OX40 agonist ivuxolimab. The origin of the receptors is an adult with an advanced solid tumor such as melanoma, head and neck, liver or kidney cancer. CDR3s include the opening cysteine and the closing phenylalanine or tryptophan. The D gene is left open where the match is weak. The listing skips clone size in some rows; elsewhere it reads once, few, many or a size class.

j_call: TRBJ2-4; d_call: NA; clone_size: NA; v_call: TRBV5-4; cdr3_aa: CASSLPGVWNIQYF; cdr3_nt: TGTGCCAGCAGCTTACCCGGGGTGTGGAACATTCAGTACTTC
j_call: TRBJ1-6; d_call: NA; clone_size: few; v_call: TRBV2; cdr3_aa: CASYMDYNSPLHF; cdr3_nt: TGTGCCAGCTACATGGACTATAATTCACCCCTCCACTTT
j_call: TRBJ2-7; d_call: TRBD1; clone_size: NA; v_call: TRBV18; cdr3_aa: CASSPPGQTFYEQYF; cdr3_nt: TGTGCCAGCTCGCCACCGGGACAGACCTTCTACGAGCAGTACTTC
j_call: TRBJ2-3; d_call: NA; clone_size: NA; v_call: TRBV7-9; cdr3_aa: CASSSDSGTDTQYF; cdr3_nt: TGTGCCAGCAGCTCTGACAGCGGCACAGATACGCAGTATTTT
j_call: TRBJ2-2; d_call: NA; clone_size: NA; v_call: TRBV7-7; cdr3_aa: CASSLGRVNTGELFF; cdr3_nt: TGTGCTAGCAGCTTAGGGCGGGTGAACACCGGGGAGCTGTTTTTT
j_call: TRBJ2-7; d_call: NA; clone_size: once; v_call: TRBV5-6; cdr3_aa: CASSWGARGSYEQYF; cdr3_nt: TGTGCCAGCAGCTGGGGGGCCCGAGGGTCCTACGAGCAGTACTTC
j_call: TRBJ2-3; d_call: TRBD2; clone_size: NA; v_call: TRBV2; cdr3_aa: CASSGRTSGSTDTQYF; cdr3_nt: TGTGCCAGCAGTGGCAGGACTAGCGGTAGCACAGATACGCAGTATTTT
j_call: TRBJ2-2; d_call: TRBD2; clone_size: once; v_call: TRBV13; cdr3_aa: CASSFPSGGLNTGELFF; cdr3_nt: TGTGCCAGCAGCTTCCCTAGCGGGGGGTTGAACACCGGGGAGCTGTTTTTT
j_call: TRBJ1-2; d_call: NA; clone_size: NA; v_call: TRBV4-1; cdr3_aa: CASSQGGDRYGYTF; cdr3_nt: TGCGCCAGCAGCCAAGGGGGAGACAGGTATGGCTACACCTTC
j_call: TRBJ2-3; d_call: NA; clone_size: NA; v_call: TRBV11-2; cdr3_aa: CASSLDLTDTQYF; cdr3_nt: TGTGCCAGCAGCTTAGATCTTACAGATACGCAGTATTTT
j_call: TRBJ1-2; d_call: NA; clone_size: NA; v_call: TRBV5-6; cdr3_aa: CASSLISSNYGYTF; cdr3_nt: TGTGCCAGCAGCTTAATTTCCTCTAACTATGGCTACACCTTC
j_call: TRBJ2-3; d_call: NA; clone_size: NA; v_call: TRBV11-3; cdr3_aa: CASSSTMSTDTQYF; cdr3_nt: TGTGCCAGCAGCTCAACGATGAGCACAGATACGCAGTATTTT
j_call: TRBJ1-1; d_call: TRBD1; clone_size: NA; v_call: TRBV7-2; cdr3_aa: CASRPRQGASTEAFF; cdr3_nt: TGTGCCAGCAGACCTAGACAGGGGGCGTCGACTGAAGCTTTCTTT
j_call: TRBJ2-5; d_call: NA; clone_size: NA; v_call: TRBV19; cdr3_aa: CASSIDDYRQETQYF; cdr3_nt: TGTGCCAGTAGTATAGATGACTACCGCCAAGAGACCCAGTACTTC
j_call: TRBJ2-6; d_call: NA; clone_size: NA; v_call: TRBV4-1; cdr3_aa: CASSQERGTGANVLTF; cdr3_nt: TGCGCCAGCAGCCAAGAAAGGGGGACGGGGGCCAACGTCCTGACTTTC
j_call: TRBJ2-7; d_call: TRBD2; clone_size: NA; v_call: TRBV6-5; cdr3_aa: CASSRRTSGGEQYF; cdr3_nt: TGTGCCAGCAGCCGACGGACTAGCGGGGGAGAGCAGTACTTC
j_call: TRBJ1-5; d_call: TRBD1; clone_size: NA; v_call: TRBV19; cdr3_aa: CASSPGQGGNQPQHF; cdr3_nt: TGTGCCAGTAGTCCGGGACAGGGAGGCAATCAGCCCCAGCATTTT
j_call: TRBJ1-4; d_call: NA; clone_size: NA; v_call: TRBV29-1; cdr3_aa: CSVGGWTSHEKLFF; cdr3_nt: TGCAGCGTTGGGGGCTGGACTTCCCATGAAAAACTGTTTTTT
j_call: TRBJ2-5; d_call: NA; clone_size: NA; v_call: TRBV11-2; cdr3_aa: CASRSRETQYF; cdr3_nt: TGTGCCAGCAGGTCTCGAGAGACCCAGTACTTC
j_call: TRBJ2-2; d_call: NA; clone_size: NA; v_call: TRBV9; cdr3_aa: CASSVSSTGELFF; cdr3_nt: TGTGCCAGCAGCGTTAGCAGCACCGGGGAGCTGTTTTTT
j_call: TRBJ2-5; d_call: TRBD1; clone_size: NA; v_call: TRBV15; cdr3_aa: CATSRGQGGETQYF; cdr3_nt: TGTGCCACCAGCAGAGGACAGGGGGGGGAGACCCAGTACTTC
j_call: TRBJ2-5; d_call: TRBD2; clone_size: NA; v_call: TRBV7-3; cdr3_aa: CASSPGLAGGETQYF; cdr3_nt: TGTGCCAGCAGCCCCGGACTAGCGGGGGGGGAGACCCAGTACTTC
j_call: TRBJ2-1; d_call: NA; clone_size: NA; v_call: TRBV28; cdr3_aa: CASSLRGRRQGPNEQFF; cdr3_nt: TGTGCCAGCAGTTTGCGGGGTAGGAGACAGGGCCCTAATGAGCAGTTCTTC
j_call: TRBJ2-6; d_call: NA; clone_size: NA; v_call: TRBV11-1; cdr3_aa: CASSLVRLEPIGANVLTF; cdr3_nt: TGTGCCAGCAGCTTAGTACGACTAGAACCTATTGGGGCCAACGTCCTGACTTTC
j_call: TRBJ2-3; d_call: NA; clone_size: NA; v_call: TRBV7-2; cdr3_aa: CASSLRGGVRTDTQYF; cdr3_nt: TGTGCCAGCAGCTTACGGGGCGGAGTTCGGACAGATACGCAGTATTTT
j_call: TRBJ1-3; d_call: NA; clone_size: NA; v_call: TRBV30; cdr3_aa: CAWSVKFPGNTIYF; cdr3_nt: TGTGCCTGGAGTGTTAAGTTCCCGGGAAACACCATATATTTT
j_call: TRBJ2-7; d_call: TRBD1; clone_size: NA; v_call: TRBV10-1; cdr3_aa: CASSESGQAYEQYF; cdr3_nt: TGCGCCAGCAGTGAGTCCGGACAGGCTTACGAGCAGTACTTC
j_call: TRBJ2-5; d_call: NA; clone_size: NA; v_call: TRBV2; cdr3_aa: CASSFAGQETQYF; cdr3_nt: TGTGCCAGCAGTTTCGCGGGGCAAGAGACCCAGTACTTC
j_call: TRBJ1-5; d_call: NA; clone_size: NA; v_call: TRBV5-5; cdr3_aa: CASSLTVLGLNQPQHF; cdr3_nt: TGTGCCAGCAGCTTGACGGTATTAGGATTAAATCAGCCCCAGCATTTT
j_call: TRBJ2-5; d_call: TRBD2; clone_size: NA; v_call: TRBV28; cdr3_aa: CASSLGTSGSQRETQYF; cdr3_nt: TGTGCCAGCAGCTTGGGGACTAGCGGGAGTCAAAGAGAGACCCAGTACTTC
j_call: TRBJ1-1; d_call: NA; clone_size: NA; v_call: TRBV5-1; cdr3_aa: CASSLVGRNTEAFF; cdr3_nt: TGCGCCAGCAGCTTGGTCGGACGTAACACTGAAGCTTTCTTT
j_call: TRBJ1-1; d_call: NA; clone_size: NA; v_call: TRBV30; cdr3_aa: CAWSLQRHTEAFF; cdr3_nt: TGTGCCTGGAGCCTCCAGCGTCACACTGAAGCTTTCTTT
j_call: TRBJ2-7; d_call: TRBD1; clone_size: NA; v_call: TRBV27; cdr3_aa: CASSLSGQGSYEQYF; cdr3_nt: TGTGCCAGCAGTCTGAGTGGACAGGGTAGCTACGAGCAGTACTTC
j_call: TRBJ2-2; d_call: TRBD1; clone_size: NA; v_call: TRBV28; cdr3_aa: CASSYSPGTGNTGELFF; cdr3_nt: TGTGCCAGCAGTTACTCGCCCGGGACAGGGAACACCGGGGAGCTGTTTTTT
j_call: TRBJ2-4; d_call: NA; clone_size: once; v_call: TRBV6-1; cdr3_aa: CASSEGARNIQYF; cdr3_nt: TGTGCCAGCAGTGAGGGGGCCAGGAACATTCAGTACTTC
j_call: TRBJ2-1; d_call: NA; clone_size: once; v_call: TRBV14; cdr3_aa: CASSPGAVLSYNEQFF; cdr3_nt: TGTGCCAGCAGCCCCGGGGCGGTTCTTTCCTACAATGAGCAGTTCTTC
j_call: TRBJ2-3; d_call: NA; clone_size: NA; v_call: TRBV7-3; cdr3_aa: CASSWGRGTQYF; cdr3_nt: TGTGCCAGCAGCTGGGGCAGAGGTACGCAGTATTTT
j_call: TRBJ1-2; d_call: NA; clone_size: once; v_call: TRBV5-1; cdr3_aa: CASRGVTSSPGVRNGYTF; cdr3_nt: TGCGCCAGCAGAGGGGTGACCTCATCCCCAGGGGTGAGGAATGGCTACACCTTC
j_call: TRBJ2-2; d_call: TRBD1; clone_size: few; v_call: TRBV2; cdr3_aa: CASSTDRRNTGELFF; cdr3_nt: TGTGCCAGCAGCACGGACAGGCGGAACACCGGGGAGCTGTTTTTT
j_call: TRBJ1-5; d_call: TRBD1; clone_size: NA; v_call: TRBV19; cdr3_aa: CASSIGAGGEFSNQPQHF; cdr3_nt: TGTGCCAGTAGTATTGGGGCAGGGGGAGAATTTAGCAATCAGCCCCAGCATTTT
j_call: TRBJ1-2; d_call: NA; clone_size: NA; v_call: TRBV6-5; cdr3_aa: CASSRRGGDGYTF; cdr3_nt: TGTGCCAGCAGCCGGCGAGGGGGTGACGGCTACACCTTC
j_call: TRBJ2-5; d_call: TRBD2; clone_size: NA; v_call: TRBV12-5; cdr3_aa: CASGRGQGGFQETQYF; cdr3_nt: TGTGCTAGTGGTCGCGGGCAGGGAGGGTTCCAAGAGACCCAGTACTTC
j_call: TRBJ1-5; d_call: NA; clone_size: few; v_call: TRBV30; cdr3_aa: CAWRERGRNQPQHF; cdr3_nt: TGTGCCTGGAGGGAGAGGGGACGCAATCAGCCCCAGCATTTT
j_call: TRBJ1-1; d_call: TRBD1; clone_size: NA; v_call: TRBV10-3; cdr3_aa: CAIRQGTGGLYAFF; cdr3_nt: TGTGCCATCAGACAAGGGACAGGGGGATTATACGCTTTCTTT
j_call: TRBJ2-3; d_call: NA; clone_size: few; v_call: TRBV18; cdr3_aa: CASSPGATDTQYF; cdr3_nt: TGTGCCAGCTCACCCGGGGCCACAGATACGCAGTATTTT
j_call: TRBJ1-2; d_call: NA; clone_size: once; v_call: TRBV19; cdr3_aa: CASSVKTDSFYGYTF; cdr3_nt: TGTGCCAGTAGTGTAAAAACGGACAGCTTCTATGGCTACACCTTC